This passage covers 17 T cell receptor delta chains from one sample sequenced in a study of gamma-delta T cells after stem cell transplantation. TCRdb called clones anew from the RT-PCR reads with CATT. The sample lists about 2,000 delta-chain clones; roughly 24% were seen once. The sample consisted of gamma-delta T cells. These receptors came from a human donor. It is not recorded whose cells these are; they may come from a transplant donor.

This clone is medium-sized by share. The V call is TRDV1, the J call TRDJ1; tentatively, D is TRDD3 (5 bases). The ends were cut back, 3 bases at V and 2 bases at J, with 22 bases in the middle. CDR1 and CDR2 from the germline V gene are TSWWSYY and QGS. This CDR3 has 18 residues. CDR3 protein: CALGDSLPHWSGTDKLIF. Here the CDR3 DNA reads TGTGCTCTTGGGGATTCTTTACCCCACTGGTCCGGGACCGATAAACTCATCTTT.

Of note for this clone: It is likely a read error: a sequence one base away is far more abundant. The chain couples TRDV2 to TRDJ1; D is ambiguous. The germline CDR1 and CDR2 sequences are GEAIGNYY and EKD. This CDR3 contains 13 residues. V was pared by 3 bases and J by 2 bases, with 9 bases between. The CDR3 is CACDGLWTDKLIF. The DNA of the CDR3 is TGTGCCTGTGACGGATTATGGACCGATAAACTCATCTTT.

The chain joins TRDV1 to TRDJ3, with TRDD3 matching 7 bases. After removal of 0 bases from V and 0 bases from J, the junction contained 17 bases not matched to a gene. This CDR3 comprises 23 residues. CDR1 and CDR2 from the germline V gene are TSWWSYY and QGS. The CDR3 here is CALGELPSSWGANTSWDTRQMFF. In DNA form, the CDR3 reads TGTGCTCTTGGGGAACTCCCTAGCAGCTGGGGGGCTAATACCTCCTGGGACACCCGACAGATGTTTTTC.

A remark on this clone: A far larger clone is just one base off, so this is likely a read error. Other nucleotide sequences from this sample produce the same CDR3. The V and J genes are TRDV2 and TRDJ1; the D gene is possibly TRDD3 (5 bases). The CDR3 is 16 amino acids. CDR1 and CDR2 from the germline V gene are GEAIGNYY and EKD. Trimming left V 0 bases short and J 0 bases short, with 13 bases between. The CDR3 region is CACDTVGELYTDKLIF. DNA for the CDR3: TGTGCCTGTGACACCGTTGGGGAACTGTACACCGATAAACTCATCTTT.

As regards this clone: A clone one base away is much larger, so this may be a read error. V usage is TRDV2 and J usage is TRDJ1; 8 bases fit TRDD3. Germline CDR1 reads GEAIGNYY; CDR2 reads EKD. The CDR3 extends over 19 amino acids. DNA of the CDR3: TGTGCCTATGACACCCTCCCTCTGTACTGGGGGGCTAACACCGATAAACTCATCTTT. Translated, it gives CAYDTLPLYWGANTDKLIF.

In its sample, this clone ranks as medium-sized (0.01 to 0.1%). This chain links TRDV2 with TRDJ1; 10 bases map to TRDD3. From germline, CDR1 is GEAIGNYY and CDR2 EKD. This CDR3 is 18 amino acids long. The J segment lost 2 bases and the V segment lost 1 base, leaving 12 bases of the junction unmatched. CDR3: CACDTLLGDRRGTDKLIF. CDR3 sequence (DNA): TGTGCCTGTGACACATTACTGGGGGATCGCAGGGGTACCGATAAACTCATCTTT.

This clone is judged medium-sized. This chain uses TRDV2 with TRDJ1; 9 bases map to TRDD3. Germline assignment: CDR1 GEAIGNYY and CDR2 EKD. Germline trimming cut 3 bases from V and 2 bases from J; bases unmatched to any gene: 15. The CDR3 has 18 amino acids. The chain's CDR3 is CACDSIGPGDTETDKLIF. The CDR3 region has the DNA TGTGCCTGTGACTCGATTGGTCCGGGGGATACTGAAACCGATAAACTCATCTTT.

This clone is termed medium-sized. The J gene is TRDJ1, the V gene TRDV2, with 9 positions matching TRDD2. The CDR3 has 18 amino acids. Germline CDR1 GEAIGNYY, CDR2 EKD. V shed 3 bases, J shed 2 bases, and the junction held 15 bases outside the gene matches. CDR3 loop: CACDPLPTFAGSTDKLIF. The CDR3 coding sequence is TGTGCCTGTGACCCCCTTCCTACCTTTGCTGGGTCGACCGATAAACTCATCTTT.

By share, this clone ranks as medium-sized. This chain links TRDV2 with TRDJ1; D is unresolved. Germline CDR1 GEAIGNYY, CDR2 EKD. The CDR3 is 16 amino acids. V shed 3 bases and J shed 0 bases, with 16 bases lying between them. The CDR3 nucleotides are TGTGCCTGTGACCTCGTTGGGTCCGAGGACACCGATAAACTCATCTTT. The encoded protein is CACDLVGSEDTDKLIF.

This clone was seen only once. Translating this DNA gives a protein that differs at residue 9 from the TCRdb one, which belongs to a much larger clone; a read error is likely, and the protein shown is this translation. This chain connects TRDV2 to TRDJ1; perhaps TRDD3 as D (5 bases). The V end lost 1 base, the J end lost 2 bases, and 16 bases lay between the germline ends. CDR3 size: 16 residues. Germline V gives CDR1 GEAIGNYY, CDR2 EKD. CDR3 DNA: TGTGCCTGTGACACAGTTGGATATGTGAGGACCGATAAACTCATCTTT. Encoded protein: CACDTVGYVRTDKLIF.

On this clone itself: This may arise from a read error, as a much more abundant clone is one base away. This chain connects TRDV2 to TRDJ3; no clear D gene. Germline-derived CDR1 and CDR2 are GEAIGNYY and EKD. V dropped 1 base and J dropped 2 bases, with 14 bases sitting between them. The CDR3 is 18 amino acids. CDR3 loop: CACDTIGSTPWDTRQMFF. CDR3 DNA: TGTGCCTGTGACACGATTGGATCCACCCCCTGGGACACCCGACAGATGTTTTTC.

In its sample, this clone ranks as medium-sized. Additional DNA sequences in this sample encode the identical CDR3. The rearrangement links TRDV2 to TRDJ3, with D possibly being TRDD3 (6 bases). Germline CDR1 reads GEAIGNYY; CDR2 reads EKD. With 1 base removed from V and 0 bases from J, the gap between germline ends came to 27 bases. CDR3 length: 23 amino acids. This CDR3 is CACDTLTPLTGIQSSWDTRQMFF. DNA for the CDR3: TGTGCCTGTGACACGCTGACGCCCCTGACGGGGATCCAGAGCTCCTGGGACACCCGACAGATGTTTTTC.

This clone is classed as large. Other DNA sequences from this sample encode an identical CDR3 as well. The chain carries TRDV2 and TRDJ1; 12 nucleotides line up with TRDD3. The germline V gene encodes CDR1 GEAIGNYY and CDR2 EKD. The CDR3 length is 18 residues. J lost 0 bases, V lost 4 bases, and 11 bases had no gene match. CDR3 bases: TGTGCCTGTGATAACCTGGGGGATACGCTACGGTACACCGATAAACTCATCTTT. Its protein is CACDNLGDTLRYTDKLIF.

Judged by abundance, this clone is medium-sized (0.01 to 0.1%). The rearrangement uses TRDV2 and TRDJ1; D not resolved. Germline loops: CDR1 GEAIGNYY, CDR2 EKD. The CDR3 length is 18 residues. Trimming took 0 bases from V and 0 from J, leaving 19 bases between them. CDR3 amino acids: CACDTVGRMFKNTDKLIF. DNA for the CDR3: TGTGCCTGTGACACCGTGGGTCGTATGTTCAAAAACACCGATAAACTCATCTTT.

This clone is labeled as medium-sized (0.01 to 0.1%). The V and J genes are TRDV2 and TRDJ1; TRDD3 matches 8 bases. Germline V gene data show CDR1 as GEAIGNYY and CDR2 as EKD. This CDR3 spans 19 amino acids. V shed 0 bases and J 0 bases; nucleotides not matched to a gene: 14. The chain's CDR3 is CACDTLPLYWGANTDKLIF. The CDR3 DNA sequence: TGTGCCTGTGACACCCTCCCTCTGTACTGGGGGGCTAACACCGATAAACTCATCTTT.

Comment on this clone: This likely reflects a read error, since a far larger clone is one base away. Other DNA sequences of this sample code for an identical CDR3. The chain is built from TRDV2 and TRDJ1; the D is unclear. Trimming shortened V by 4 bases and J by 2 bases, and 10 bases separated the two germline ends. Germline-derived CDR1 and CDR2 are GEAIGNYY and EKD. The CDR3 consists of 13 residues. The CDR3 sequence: CACDGLRTDKLIF. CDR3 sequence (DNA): TGTGCCTGTGATGGATTACGGACCGATAAACTCATCTTT.

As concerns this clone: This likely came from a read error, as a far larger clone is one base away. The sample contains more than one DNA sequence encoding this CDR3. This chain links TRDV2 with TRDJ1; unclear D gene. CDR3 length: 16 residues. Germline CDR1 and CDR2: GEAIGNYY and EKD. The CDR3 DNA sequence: TGTGCCTGCGACACGCTAGGGCTGGAGGACACCGATAAACTCATCTTT. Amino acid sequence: CACDTLGLEDTDKLIF.